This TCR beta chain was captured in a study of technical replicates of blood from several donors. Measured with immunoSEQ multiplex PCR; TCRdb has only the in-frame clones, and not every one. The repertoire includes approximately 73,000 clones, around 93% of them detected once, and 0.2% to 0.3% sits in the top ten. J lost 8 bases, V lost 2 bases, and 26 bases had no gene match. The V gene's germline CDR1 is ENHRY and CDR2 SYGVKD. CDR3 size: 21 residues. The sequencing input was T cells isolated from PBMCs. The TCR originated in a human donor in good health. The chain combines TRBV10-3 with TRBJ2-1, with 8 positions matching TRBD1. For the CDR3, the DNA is TGTGCCATCAGTGAGACCCGAGTCTCAGGGGGCTTAGTGGAGGACAACCATGAGCAGTTCTTC. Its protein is CAISETRVSGGLVEDNHEQFF.